The T cell receptor (beta chain) under discussion was sequenced for a study of T cells after yellow fever vaccination. The study's findings and limits: The secondary response peaked faster, at day 5 versus 15, but was weaker. Some clonotypes, a small share, were shared between CD4 and CD8 compartments. The study re-detected most primary-vaccination clones after the booster (roughly 96% CD4, roughly 90% CD8).

This clonotype turned up a few times. The antigen is undetermined. V lost 2 bases and J lost 0, with 10 bases in between. This CDR3 spans 16 amino acids. The germline V gene encodes CDR1 MGHDK and CDR2 SYGVNS. A 5'RACE template-switching step, the method used to make TCR cDNA, added a universal primer site and UMIs. One entry per CDR3 protein, called by TCRdb with MiXCR from the 5' RACE reads. The sample lists roughly 340,000 distinct CDR3 sequences, over 8% occurring once. The source material was PBMCs, sampled on the day of the first yellow fever vaccination. The TCR comes from a man aged 18 to 29 who received the YFV17D yellow fever vaccine. The chain is built from TRBV25-1 and TRBJ1-4, with D hard to call. The CDR3 protein is CASSEGQRATNEKLFF. Written as DNA, the CDR3 is TGTGCCAGCAGTGAAGGCCAGCGTGCAACTAATGAAAAACTGTTTTTT.